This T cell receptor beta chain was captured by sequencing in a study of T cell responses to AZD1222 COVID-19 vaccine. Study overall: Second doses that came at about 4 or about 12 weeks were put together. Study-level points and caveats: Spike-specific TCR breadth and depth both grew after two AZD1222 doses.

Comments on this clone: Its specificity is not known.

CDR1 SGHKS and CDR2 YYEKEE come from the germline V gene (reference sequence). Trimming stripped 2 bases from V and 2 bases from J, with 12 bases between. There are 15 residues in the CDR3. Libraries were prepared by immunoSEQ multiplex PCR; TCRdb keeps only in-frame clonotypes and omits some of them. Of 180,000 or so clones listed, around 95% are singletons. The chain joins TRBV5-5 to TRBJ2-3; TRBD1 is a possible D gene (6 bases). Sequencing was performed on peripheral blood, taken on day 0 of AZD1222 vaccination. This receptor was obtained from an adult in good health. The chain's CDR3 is CASSLQGSDTDTQYF. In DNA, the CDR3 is TGTGCCAGCAGCTTACAGGGAAGTGACACAGATACGCAGTATTTT.